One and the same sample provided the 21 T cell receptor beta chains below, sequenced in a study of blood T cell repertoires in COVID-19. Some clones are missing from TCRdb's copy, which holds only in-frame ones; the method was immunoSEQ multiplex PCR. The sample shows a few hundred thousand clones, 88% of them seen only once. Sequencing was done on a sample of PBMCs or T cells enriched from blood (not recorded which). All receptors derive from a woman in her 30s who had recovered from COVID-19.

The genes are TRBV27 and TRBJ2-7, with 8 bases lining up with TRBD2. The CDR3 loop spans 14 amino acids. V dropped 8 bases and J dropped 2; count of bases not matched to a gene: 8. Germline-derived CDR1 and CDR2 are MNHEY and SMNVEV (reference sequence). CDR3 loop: CASRPGGLPYEQYF. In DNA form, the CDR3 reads TGTGCCAGCCGTCCGGGGGGGTTACCCTACGAGCAGTACTTC.

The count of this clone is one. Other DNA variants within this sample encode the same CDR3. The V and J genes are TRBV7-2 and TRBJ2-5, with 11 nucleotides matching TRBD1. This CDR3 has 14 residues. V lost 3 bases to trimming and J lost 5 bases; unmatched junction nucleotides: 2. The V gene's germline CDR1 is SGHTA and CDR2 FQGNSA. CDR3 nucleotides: TGTGCCAGCAGCTTGGACAGGGGGCGGGAGACCCAGTACTTC. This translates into CASSLDRGRETQYF.

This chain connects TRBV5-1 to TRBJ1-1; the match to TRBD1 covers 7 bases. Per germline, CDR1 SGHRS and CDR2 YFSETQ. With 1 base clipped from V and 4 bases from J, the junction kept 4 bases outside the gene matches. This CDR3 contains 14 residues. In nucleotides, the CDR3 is TGCGCCAGCAGCTTGCTCGACAGGGCCACTGAAGCTTTCTTT. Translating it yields CASSLLDRATEAFF.

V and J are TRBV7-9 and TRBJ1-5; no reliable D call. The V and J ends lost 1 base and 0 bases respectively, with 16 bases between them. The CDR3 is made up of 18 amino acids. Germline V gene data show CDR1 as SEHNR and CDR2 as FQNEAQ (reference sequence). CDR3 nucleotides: TGTGCCAGCAGCTTAGTGATTCCACCGAGTTATAGCAATCAGCCCCAGCATTTT. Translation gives CASSLVIPPSYSNQPQHF.

CDR3 DNA sequence: TGTGCCAGCAGCCCCTCTTCCACTGCGGGGGTGGTGGGGCAGTACTTC. It encodes CASSPSSTAGVVGQYF. The chain recombines TRBV7-2 with TRBJ2-7, with 7 bases matching TRBD2. The CDR3 sequence is 16 residues long. The germline CDR1 and CDR2 sequences are SGHTA and FQGNSA. Trimming took 5 bases from V and 9 from J; bases not matched to a gene: 19.

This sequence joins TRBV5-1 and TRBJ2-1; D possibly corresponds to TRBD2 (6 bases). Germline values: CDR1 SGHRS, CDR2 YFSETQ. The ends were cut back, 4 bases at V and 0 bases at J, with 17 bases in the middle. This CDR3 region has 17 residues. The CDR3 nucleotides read TGCGCCAGCAGCCCCCGGTGGGGCGGGAACTCCTACAATGAGCAGTTCTTC. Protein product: CASSPRWGGNSYNEQFF.

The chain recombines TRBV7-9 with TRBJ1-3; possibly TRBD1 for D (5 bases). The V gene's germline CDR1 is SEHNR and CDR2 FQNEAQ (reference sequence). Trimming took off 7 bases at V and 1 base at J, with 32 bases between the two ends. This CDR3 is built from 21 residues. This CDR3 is CASTLWSSRTGSAASGNTIYF. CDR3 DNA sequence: TGTGCCAGCACCCTATGGAGCTCCCGCACAGGATCTGCTGCGTCTGGAAACACCATATATTTT.

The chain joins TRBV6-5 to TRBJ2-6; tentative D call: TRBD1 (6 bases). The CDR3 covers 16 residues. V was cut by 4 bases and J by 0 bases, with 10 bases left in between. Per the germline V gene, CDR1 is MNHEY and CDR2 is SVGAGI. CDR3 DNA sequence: TGTGCCAGCAGTTGGGAACAGGGCTCTGGGGCCAACGTCCTGACTTTC. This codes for CASSWEQGSGANVLTF.

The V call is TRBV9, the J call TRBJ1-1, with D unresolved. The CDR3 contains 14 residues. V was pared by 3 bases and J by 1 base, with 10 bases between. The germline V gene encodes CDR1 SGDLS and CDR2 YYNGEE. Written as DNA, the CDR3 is TGTGCCAGCAGCGAGAGTGTTTGGAACACTGAAGCTTTCTTT. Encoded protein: CASSESVWNTEAFF.

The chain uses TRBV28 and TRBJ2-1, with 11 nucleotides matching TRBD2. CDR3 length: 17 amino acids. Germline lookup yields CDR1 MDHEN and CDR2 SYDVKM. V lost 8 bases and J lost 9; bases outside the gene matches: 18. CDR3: CASGLSRGLAGGSEQFF. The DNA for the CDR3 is TGTGCCAGCGGCCTATCACGGGGTTTAGCGGGAGGGAGTGAGCAGTTCTTC.

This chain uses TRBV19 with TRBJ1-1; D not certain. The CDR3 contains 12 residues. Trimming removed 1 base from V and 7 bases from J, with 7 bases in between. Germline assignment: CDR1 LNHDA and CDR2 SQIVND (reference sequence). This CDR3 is CASSIGHLEAFF. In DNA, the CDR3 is TGTGCCAGTAGTATAGGACACCTTGAAGCTTTCTTT. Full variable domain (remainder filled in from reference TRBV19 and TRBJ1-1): DGGITQSPKYLFRKEGQNVTLSCEQNLNHDAMYWYRQDPGQGLRLIYYSQIVNDFQKGDIAEGYSVSREKKESFPLTVTSAQKNPTAFYLCASSIGHLEAFFGQGTRLTVV.

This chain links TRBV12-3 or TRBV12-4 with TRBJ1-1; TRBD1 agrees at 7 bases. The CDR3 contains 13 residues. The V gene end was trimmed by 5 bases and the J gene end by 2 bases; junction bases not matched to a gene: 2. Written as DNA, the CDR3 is TGTGCCAGCAGTGGACAGGCTAACACTGAAGCTTTCTTT. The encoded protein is CASSGQANTEAFF.

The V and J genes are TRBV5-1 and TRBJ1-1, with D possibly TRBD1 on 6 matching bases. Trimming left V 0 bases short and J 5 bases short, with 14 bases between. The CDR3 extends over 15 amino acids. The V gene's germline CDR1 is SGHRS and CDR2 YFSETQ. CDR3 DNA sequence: TGCGCCAGCAGCTTGGAAGGACAGTCGGGGACTGAAGCTTTCTTT. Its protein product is CASSLEGQSGTEAFF.

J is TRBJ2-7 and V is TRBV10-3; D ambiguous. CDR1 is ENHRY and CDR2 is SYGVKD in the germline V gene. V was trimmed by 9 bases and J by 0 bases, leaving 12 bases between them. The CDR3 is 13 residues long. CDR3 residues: CAIRSNSSYEQYF. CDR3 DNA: TGTGCCATTCGTAGTAACAGCTCCTACGAGCAGTACTTC.

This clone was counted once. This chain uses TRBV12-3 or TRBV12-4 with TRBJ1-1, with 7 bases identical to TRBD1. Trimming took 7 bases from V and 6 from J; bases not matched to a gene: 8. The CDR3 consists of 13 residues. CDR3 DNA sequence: TGTGCCAGCACCCAGGGGGGCAGGGCTGAAGCTTTCTTT. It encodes CASTQGGRAEAFF.

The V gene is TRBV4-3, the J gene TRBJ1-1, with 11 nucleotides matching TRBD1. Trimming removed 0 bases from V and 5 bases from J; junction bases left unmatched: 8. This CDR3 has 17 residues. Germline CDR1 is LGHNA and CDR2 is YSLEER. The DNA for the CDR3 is TGCGCCAGCAGCCAAGATTGGCGGACAGGGGGCTTGACTGAAGCTTTCTTT. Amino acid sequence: CASSQDWRTGGLTEAFF.

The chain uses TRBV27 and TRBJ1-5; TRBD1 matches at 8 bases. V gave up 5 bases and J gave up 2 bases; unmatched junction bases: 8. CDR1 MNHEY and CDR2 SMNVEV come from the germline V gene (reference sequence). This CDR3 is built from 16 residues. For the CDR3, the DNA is TGTGCCAGCAGTCCAAACAGGGGGGGCGGCAATCAGCCCCAGCATTTT. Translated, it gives CASSPNRGGGNQPQHF.

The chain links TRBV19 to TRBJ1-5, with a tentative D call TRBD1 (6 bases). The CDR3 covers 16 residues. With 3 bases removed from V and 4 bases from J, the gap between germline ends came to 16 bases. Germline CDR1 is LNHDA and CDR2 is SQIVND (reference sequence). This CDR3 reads CASSIKPGQLNQPQHF. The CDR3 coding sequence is TGTGCCAGTAGTATTAAGCCTGGACAGCTAAATCAGCCCCAGCATTTT.

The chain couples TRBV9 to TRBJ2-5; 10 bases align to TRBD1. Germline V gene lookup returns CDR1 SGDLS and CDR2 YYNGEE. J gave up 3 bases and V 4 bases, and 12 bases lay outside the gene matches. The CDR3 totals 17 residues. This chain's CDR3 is CASSFAPSGTGEETQYF. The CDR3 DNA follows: TGTGCCAGCAGCTTCGCTCCGTCCGGGACAGGGGAAGAGACCCAGTACTTC.

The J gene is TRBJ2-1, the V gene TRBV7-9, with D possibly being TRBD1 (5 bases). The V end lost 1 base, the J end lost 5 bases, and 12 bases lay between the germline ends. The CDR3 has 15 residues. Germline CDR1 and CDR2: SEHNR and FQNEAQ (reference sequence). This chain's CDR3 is CASSLEGIRNNEQFF. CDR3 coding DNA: TGTGCCAGCAGCTTAGAGGGGATCAGGAACAATGAGCAGTTCTTC.

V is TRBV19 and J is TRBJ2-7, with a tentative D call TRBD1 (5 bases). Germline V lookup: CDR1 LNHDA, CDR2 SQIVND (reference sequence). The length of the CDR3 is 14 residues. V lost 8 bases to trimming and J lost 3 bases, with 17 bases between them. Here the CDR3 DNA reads TGTGCCAGTTCATCTGTGGGGCAGCGCTACGAGCAGTACTTC. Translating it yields CASSSVGQRYEQYF. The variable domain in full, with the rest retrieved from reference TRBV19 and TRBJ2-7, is DGGITQSPKYLFRKEGQNVTLSCEQNLNHDAMYWYRQDPGQGLRLIYYSQIVNDFQKGDIAEGYSVSREKKESFPLTVTSAQKNPTAFYLCASSSVGQRYEQYFGPGTRLTVT.